A single sample gave rise to the 30 T cell receptor beta chains below, sequenced in a study of control samples from healthy donors and cancer patients (dated by TCRdb to 2018 to 2021). The library relied on the immunoSEQ multiplex PCR assay. In TCRdb, the immuneACCESS table is reduced to in-frame sequences with V and J assigned. These tables do not hold every clone; where another copy was compared, an unresolved V gene accounts for under half, and the others remain unexplained. The sample contains roughly 130,000 clones, 85% to 95% of them found a single time. The top ten clones comprise about 3.6% of the sample. Sequencing was done on a sample of blood. The source is a man under 40 in good health.

The chain joins TRBV4-3 to TRBJ2-1; TRBD2 agrees at 8 bases. In germline, CDR1 is LGHNA, CDR2 YSLEER. Trimming at V came to 1 base and at J to 9 bases, leaving 8 bases not matched to a gene. This CDR3 region has 15 residues. The CDR3 DNA is TGCGCCAGCAGCCAAGGACTAGCGTCTATGGGTGAGCAGTTCTTC. Protein sequence: CASSQGLASMGEQFF.

The rearrangement uses TRBV4-3 and TRBJ2-3; TRBD2 might be the D (6 bases). The germline V and J ends were trimmed by 3 bases and 2 bases, with 9 bases remaining between them. Germline CDR1 LGHNA, CDR2 YSLEER. CDR3 length equals 14 residues. CDR3 in amino acids: CASSHGTFTDTQYF. CDR3 nucleotides: TGCGCCAGCAGCCATGGGACTTTCACAGATACGCAGTATTTT.

This rearrangement joins TRBV2 to TRBJ2-2; the D gene could be TRBD1 or TRBD2 (5 bases each). The CDR3 is 14 residues long. Germline loops: CDR1 SNHLY, CDR2 FYNNEI. The V end was cut by 6 bases, the J end by 0 bases, with 8 bases between. Written as DNA, the CDR3 is TGTGCCAGCAGGGGGGTGACGAACACCGGGGAGCTGTTTTTT. Its protein product is CASRGVTNTGELFF.

CDR3 sequence: CASRTGRKGNTEAFF. CDR3 bases: TGTGCCAGCCGGACAGGGAGAAAGGGGAACACTGAAGCTTTCTTT. The rearrangement uses TRBV19 and TRBJ1-1, with 8 bases aligning to TRBD1. Germline trimming cut 9 bases from V and 1 base from J; bases unmatched to any gene: 10. Germline V CDR1 and CDR2: LNHDA, SQIVND (reference sequence). The CDR3 is 15 amino acids.

The rearrangement uses TRBV7-8 and TRBJ2-2; D remains ambiguous. Looked up from germline, CDR1 is SGHVS and CDR2 is FQNEAQ. V was pared by 5 bases and J by 8 bases, with 6 bases between. CDR3 length: 11 amino acids. CDR3 sequence: CASSIPGELFF. The CDR3 region has the DNA TGTGCCAGCAGCATTCCTGGGGAGCTGTTTTTT.

V usage is TRBV12-3 or TRBV12-4 and J usage is TRBJ2-2; D is undetermined. The V and J ends lost 4 bases and 5 bases respectively, with 5 bases between them. The CDR3 is made up of 12 amino acids. The DNA for the CDR3 is TGTGCCAGCAGTTCCTCAACCGGGGAGCTGTTTTTT. Its translation is CASSSSTGELFF.

V is TRBV4-1 and J is TRBJ2-7; the match to TRBD2 covers 7 bases. In germline, CDR1 is MGHRA, CDR2 YSYEKL. Trimming cost V 1 base and J 2 bases; bases outside gene matches: 2. This CDR3 has 14 amino acids. CDR3 amino acids: CASSQGEGTYEQYF. The CDR3 nucleotides read TGCGCCAGCAGCCAAGGGGAGGGGACCTACGAGCAGTACTTC.

The chain is built from TRBV5-1 and TRBJ1-3; the D is unclear. V lost 0 bases to trimming and J lost 0 bases, with 10 bases between them. The CDR3 extends over 16 amino acids. Germline V CDR1 and CDR2: SGHRS, YFSETQ. As DNA, the CDR3 is TGCGCCAGCAGCTTGGTTCTCGGGTACTCTGGAAACACCATATATTTT. It codes for CASSLVLGYSGNTIYF.

This rearrangement joins TRBV5-1 to TRBJ2-5; 8 bases fit TRBD2. Trimming at V came to 2 bases and at J to 1 base, leaving 7 bases not matched to a gene. The CDR3 consists of 16 residues. CDR1 and CDR2 (germline): SGHRS, YFSETQ. The CDR3 reads CASSLFGGGTQETQYF. CDR3 DNA sequence: TGCGCCAGCAGCTTATTCGGCGGGGGGACCCAAGAGACCCAGTACTTC.

V usage is TRBV28 and J usage is TRBJ1-4, with D unresolved. The CDR3 length is 14 residues. V gave up 4 bases and J gave up 5 bases, with 11 bases separating them. The germline V gene encodes CDR1 MDHEN and CDR2 SYDVKM. DNA for the CDR3: TGTGCCAGCAGTTCGGGCACCCGAAATGAAAAACTGTTTTTT. Translated, it gives CASSSGTRNEKLFF.

The rearrangement links TRBV7-2 to TRBJ2-4, with 13 positions matching TRBD2. The CDR3 is 18 amino acids. The germline V gene has CDR1 SGHTA and CDR2 FQGNSA. J lost 0 bases, V lost 5 bases, and 7 bases had no gene match. The CDR3 is CASSPGTSGVLAKNIQYF. DNA of the CDR3: TGTGCCAGCAGCCCCGGGACTAGCGGGGTCCTAGCCAAAAACATTCAGTACTTC.

The chain uses TRBV28 and TRBJ1-1, with 9 bases fitting TRBD1. This CDR3 has 15 residues. In germline, CDR1 is MDHEN, CDR2 SYDVKM. J lost 11 bases, V lost 6 bases, and 16 bases had no gene match. DNA of the CDR3: TGTGCCAGCAGCGGGCGATATAGACAGGGGGTTTCGGCTTTCTTT. Residues: CASSGRYRQGVSAFF. The full variable domain, completed using reference TRBV28 and TRBJ1-1, is DVKVTQSSRYLVKRTGEKVFLECVQDMDHENMFWYRQDPGLGLRLIYFSYDVKMKEKGDIPEGYSVSREKKERFSLILESASTNQTSMYLCASSGRYRQGVSAFFGQGTRLTVV.

The chain joins TRBV2 to TRBJ2-1; 10 nucleotides agree with TRBD1. Germline V gene data show CDR1 as SNHLY and CDR2 as FYNNEI. The CDR3 sequence is 15 residues long. With 6 bases clipped from V and 4 bases from J, the junction kept 6 bases outside the gene matches. The CDR3 nucleotides are TGTGCCAGCAGCCGGGGACAGGGGTCATACAATGAGCAGTTCTTC. This sequence encodes CASSRGQGSYNEQFF.

The chain recombines TRBV30 with TRBJ1-5; TRBD1 might be the D (6 bases). Between the trimmed V and J ends, which lost 1 base and 9 bases, there was a span of 19 bases. CDR3 length: 15 residues. Germline assignment: CDR1 GTSNPN and CDR2 SVGIG (reference sequence). CDR3 residues: CAWSGDKGARSPQHF. The CDR3, as DNA: TGTGCCTGGAGTGGGGACAAAGGGGCCCGGTCGCCCCAGCATTTT. The whole variable domain, remainder taken from reference TRBV30 and TRBJ1-5, is SQTIHQWPATLVQPVGSPLSLECTVEGTSNPNLYWYRQAAGRGLQLLFYSVGIGQISSEVPQNLSASRPQDRQFILSSKKLLLSDSGFYLCAWSGDKGARSPQHFGDGTRLSIL.

The chain joins TRBV27 to TRBJ2-2; maybe TRBD1 (6 bases). The V gene lost 3 bases and the J gene lost 1 base, with 12 bases spanning the gap. CDR3 length: 16 residues. Germline-derived CDR1 and CDR2 are MNHEY and SMNVEV (reference sequence). The CDR3, as DNA: TGTGCCAGCAGTTTCCCGGACAGAATGAACACCGGGGAGCTGTTTTTT. Its translation is CASSFPDRMNTGELFF.

The V gene is TRBV6-4, the J gene TRBJ2-1; D not certain. This CDR3 is 15 amino acids long. Germline CDR1 reads MRHNA; CDR2 reads SNTAGT. V lost 2 bases to trimming and J lost 8 bases, with 16 bases between them. The CDR3 loop is CASSDQIMSVDEQFF. CDR3 DNA: TGTGCCAGCAGTGACCAAATCATGTCCGTCGATGAGCAGTTCTTC.

This rearrangement joins TRBV6-2 or TRBV6-3 to TRBJ2-7, with a possible D match to TRBD2 (6 bases). There are 11 residues in the CDR3. Germline CDR1 MNHEY, CDR2 SVGEGT. V shed 2 bases and J shed 9 bases, with 8 bases lying between them. The chain's CDR3 is CASSYGGMQYF. CDR3 DNA sequence: TGTGCCAGCAGTTACGGGGGGATGCAGTACTTC.

This clone was observed a single time. The chain is built from TRBV7-2 and TRBJ2-2, with D hard to call. The CDR3 runs 16 residues. The V gene lost 1 base and the J gene lost 0 bases, with 9 bases spanning the gap. Per the germline V gene, CDR1 is SGHTA and CDR2 is FQGNSA. CDR3 sequence (DNA): TGTGCCAGCAGCTTAGGCGGTCCCGCGAACACCGGGGAGCTGTTTTTT. Protein: CASSLGGPANTGELFF.

Here the CDR3 DNA reads TGTGCCAGCAGCCCAATGGGACTAGGAGGGGGTGAGCAGTTCTTC. Amino acid sequence: CASSPMGLGGGEQFF. The J gene is TRBJ2-1, the V gene TRBV3-1 (or the pseudogene TRBV3-2); 8 nucleotides agree with TRBD2. The CDR3 loop spans 15 amino acids. Germline loops: CDR1 LGHDT, CDR2 YNNKEL (reference sequence). With 4 bases clipped from V and 9 bases from J, the junction kept 11 bases outside the gene matches.

V and J are TRBV28 and TRBJ2-7; 13 positions agree with TRBD2. CDR1 MDHEN and CDR2 SYDVKM come from the germline V gene. The CDR3 runs 15 residues. The trim removed 6 bases at V and 7 bases at J, leaving 9 bases unmatched. CDR3 protein: CASSPSTSGGNEQYF. The CDR3 region has the DNA TGTGCCAGCAGCCCCTCGACTAGCGGGGGGAATGAGCAGTACTTC.

V and J are TRBV15 and TRBJ2-5; the D is unclear. CDR1 and CDR2 from the germline V gene are LNHNV and YYDKDF (reference sequence). The CDR3 consists of 12 residues. V was trimmed by 5 bases and J by 3 bases, leaving 7 bases between them. The chain's CDR3 is CATSGRKETQYF. CDR3 nucleotides: TGTGCCACCAGCGGCAGGAAAGAGACCCAGTACTTC.

The chain combines TRBV29-1 with TRBJ2-5; 8 bases line up with TRBD1. J gave up 5 bases and V 4 bases, and 12 bases lay outside the gene matches. The germline V gene has CDR1 SQVTM and CDR2 ANQGSEA. This CDR3 region has 15 residues. This CDR3 reads CSVVGPTGVRETQYF. CDR3 DNA: TGCAGCGTTGTTGGCCCGACAGGGGTTAGGGAGACCCAGTACTTC. Supplemented by reference TRBV29-1 and TRBJ2-5, the full variable domain reads SAVISQKPSRDICQRGTSLTIQCQVDSQVTMMFWYRQQPGQSLTLIATANQGSEATYESGFVIDKFPISRPNLTFSTLTVSNMSPEDSSIYLCSVVGPTGVRETQYFGPGTRLLVL.

This chain connects TRBV2 to TRBJ1-6, with 8 bases lining up with TRBD1. Per the germline V gene, CDR1 is SNHLY and CDR2 is FYNNEI. This CDR3 is built from 15 residues. Trimming removed 5 bases from V and 9 bases from J; junction bases left unmatched: 9. The CDR3 bases are TGTGCCAGCAGTTTTTCGGGACAGGCTGGTTCACCCCTCCACTTT. This gives the protein CASSFSGQAGSPLHF. Full variable domain (remainder filled in from reference TRBV2 and TRBJ1-6): EPEVTQTPSHQVTQMGQEVILRCVPISNHLYFYWYRQILGQKVEFLVSFYNNEISEKSEIFDDQFSVERPDGSNFTLKIRSTKLEDSAMYFCASSFSGQAGSPLHFGNGTRLTVT.

The V and J genes are TRBV7-9 and TRBJ2-2, with 9 bases that match TRBD1. This CDR3 is 16 amino acids long. With V trimmed by 7 bases and J by 7 bases, 13 bases remained unmatched. The germline V gene has CDR1 SEHNR and CDR2 FQNEAQ (reference sequence). The CDR3 sequence: CASNLPGTGPYGELFF. The CDR3 DNA reads TGTGCCAGCAACCTCCCCGGGACAGGGCCTTACGGGGAGCTGTTTTTT.

The chain links TRBV7-9 to TRBJ1-1; D not certain. Germline V CDR1 and CDR2: SEHNR, FQNEAQ (reference sequence). The V end lost 5 bases, the J end lost 6 bases, and 13 bases lay between the germline ends. CDR3 size: 13 residues. The CDR3 sequence: CASSPPEVSEAFF. The CDR3 DNA follows: TGTGCCAGCAGCCCACCTGAGGTTTCTGAAGCTTTCTTT.

The V gene is TRBV10-2, the J gene TRBJ2-7; D is unresolved. This CDR3 contains 11 residues. Germline CDR1 WSHSY, CDR2 SAAADI. V dropped 2 bases and J dropped 3 bases, with 2 bases sitting between them. The CDR3 DNA reads TGCGCCAGCAGTGAGAGCTACGAGCAGTACTTC. Translating it yields CASSESYEQYF.

CDR3 coding DNA: TGCGCCAGCAGCCTTTCGGGACTAGCGGGGGGGAGCTCCTACAATGAGCAGTTCTTC. Protein sequence: CASSLSGLAGGSSYNEQFF. The chain recombines TRBV4-1 with TRBJ2-1; 16 bases align to TRBD2. Germline trimming cut 4 bases from V and 0 bases from J; bases unmatched to any gene: 6. Germline lookup yields CDR1 MGHRA and CDR2 YSYEKL. This CDR3 is 19 amino acids long.

The CDR3 DNA reads as TGTGCCAGCAGCCCAGGACAGGGCCTGAGTTTCCCCCACTTT. It specifies CASSPGQGLSFPHF. V usage is TRBV5-5 and J usage is TRBJ1-6; 8 nucleotides line up with TRBD1. V gave up 4 bases and J gave up 18 bases; unmatched junction bases: 15. Germline loops: CDR1 SGHKS, CDR2 YYEKEE (reference sequence). The length of the CDR3 is 14 residues.

The chain couples TRBV7-2 to TRBJ1-2, with a weak D call TRBD1 (6 bases). This CDR3 region has 15 residues. The V gene's germline CDR1 is SGHTA and CDR2 FQGNSA. Trimming stripped 5 bases from V and 8 bases from J, with 21 bases between. CDR3 sequence: CASSQSGGPYRGYTF. DNA of the CDR3: TGTGCCAGCAGCCAAAGCGGGGGGCCCTATAGAGGCTACACCTTC.

This clone appeared a single time. The V call is TRBV10-1, the J call TRBJ1-4, with 9 bases matching TRBD1. CDR1 and CDR2 (germline): WNHNN, SYGVQD (reference sequence). J gave up 7 bases and V 8 bases, and 8 bases lay outside the gene matches. The CDR3 sequence is 14 residues long. CDR3 in amino acids: CASPRTGVTEKLFF. CDR3 nucleotide sequence: TGCGCCAGCCCTAGGACAGGGGTGACTGAAAAACTGTTTTTT.